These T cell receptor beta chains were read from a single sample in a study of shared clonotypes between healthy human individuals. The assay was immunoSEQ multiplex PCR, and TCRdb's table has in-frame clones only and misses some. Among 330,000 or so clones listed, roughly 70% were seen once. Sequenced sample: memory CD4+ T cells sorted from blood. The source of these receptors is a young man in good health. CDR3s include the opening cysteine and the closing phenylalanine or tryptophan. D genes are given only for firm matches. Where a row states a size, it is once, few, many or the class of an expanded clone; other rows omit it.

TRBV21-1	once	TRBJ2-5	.	CASSSLRGSWETQYF	TGTGCCAGCAGCAGCTTGAGGGGTTCTTGGGAGACCCAGTACTTC
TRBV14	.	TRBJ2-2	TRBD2	CASRGLAGAGELFF	TGTGCCAGCCGGGGACTAGCGGGAGCCGGGGAGCTGTTTTTT
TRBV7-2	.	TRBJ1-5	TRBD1	CASSPTGFQPQHF	TGTGCCAGCAGCCCGACAGGGTTTCAGCCCCAGCATTTT
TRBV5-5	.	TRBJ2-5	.	CASSLIREGETQYF	TGTGCCAGCAGCTTGATAAGGGAAGGGGAGACCCAGTACTTC
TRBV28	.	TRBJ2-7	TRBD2	CASSGTSGRFYEQYF	TGTGCCAGCAGTGGCACGTCCGGGAGGTTCTACGAGCAGTACTTC
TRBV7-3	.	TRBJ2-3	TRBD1	CASSKDRGVTDTQYF	TGTGCCAGCAGCAAGGACAGGGGAGTAACAGATACGCAGTATTTT
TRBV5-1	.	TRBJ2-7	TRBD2	CASSWDIMSGSPSYEQYF	TGCGCCAGCAGCTGGGACATAATGAGCGGGAGTCCCTCCTACGAGCAGTACTTC
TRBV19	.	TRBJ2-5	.	CASSIGPTQETQYF	TGTGCCAGTAGTATCGGCCCTACCCAAGAGACCCAGTACTTC
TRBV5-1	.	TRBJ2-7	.	CASSHSGPHYEQYF	TGCGCCAGCAGCCACTCGGGACCCCACTACGAGCAGTACTTC
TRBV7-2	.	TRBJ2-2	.	CASSRYTGELFF	TGTGCCAGCAGCCGTTACACCGGGGAGCTGTTTTTT
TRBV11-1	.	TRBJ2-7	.	CASSGGGTPYEQYF	TGTGCCAGCAGCGGGGGGGGGACACCCTACGAGCAGTACTTC
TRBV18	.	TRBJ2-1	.	CASSPQGTNQFF	TGTGCCAGCTCACCACAGGGAACCAATCAGTTCTTC
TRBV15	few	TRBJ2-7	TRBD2	CATSRDWASGTYEQYF	TGTGCCACCAGCAGAGACTGGGCTAGCGGGACCTACGAGCAGTACTTC
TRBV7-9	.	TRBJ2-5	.	CASSLTRSAETQYF	TGTGCCAGCAGCTTAACCCGGTCCGCCGAGACCCAGTACTTC
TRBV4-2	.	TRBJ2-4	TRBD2	CASSQVGGTAKNIQYF	TGTGCCAGCAGCCAAGTGGGAGGGACAGCCAAAAACATTCAGTACTTC
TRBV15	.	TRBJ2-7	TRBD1	CATSRAKAGTGGAEQYF	TGTGCCACCAGCAGAGCGAAAGCCGGGACAGGGGGAGCCGAGCAGTACTTC
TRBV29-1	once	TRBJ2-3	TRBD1	CSVTGTGIRDTQYF	TGCAGCGTGACCGGGACAGGGATTAGAGATACGCAGTATTTT
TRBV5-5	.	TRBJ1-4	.	CASSLGGNEKLFF	TGTGCCAGCAGCTTGGGGGGAAATGAAAAACTGTTTTTT
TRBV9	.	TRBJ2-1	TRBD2	CASSVAPSGRIPSSYNEQFF	TGTGCCAGCAGCGTAGCCCCTAGCGGGAGGATTCCCAGCTCCTACAATGAGCAGTTCTTC
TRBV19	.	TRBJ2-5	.	CASSPSRAGETQYF	TGTGCCAGTAGTCCCTCCAGGGCGGGCGAGACCCAGTACTTC
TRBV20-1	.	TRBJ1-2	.	CSASGNYGYTF	TGCAGTGCTAGTGGCAACTATGGCTACACCTTC
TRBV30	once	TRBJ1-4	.	CAWTGTTNEKLFF	TGTGCCTGGACGGGCACGACTAATGAAAAACTGTTTTTT
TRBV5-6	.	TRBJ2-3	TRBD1	CASSLSLGTGTSDTQYF	TGTGCCAGCAGCTTGTCCTTGGGGACAGGGACTTCAGATACGCAGTATTTT
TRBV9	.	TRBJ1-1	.	CASSAAGLIGTEAFF	TGTGCCAGCAGCGCTGCCGGCTTGATAGGGACTGAAGCTTTCTTT
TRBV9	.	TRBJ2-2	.	CASSGPGTANTGELFF	TGTGCCAGCAGCGGTCCCGGGACGGCGAACACCGGGGAGCTGTTTTTT
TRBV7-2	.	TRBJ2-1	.	CASSSGFSYNEQFF	TGTGCCAGCAGCTCGGGCTTTTCCTACAATGAGCAGTTCTTC
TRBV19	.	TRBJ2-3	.	CASSAQVTDTQYF	TGTGCCAGTAGTGCTCAAGTCACAGATACGCAGTATTTT
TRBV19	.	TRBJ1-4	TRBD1	CASSTYRGRNEKLFF	TGTGCCAGTAGTACATACAGGGGGCGTAATGAAAAACTGTTTTTT
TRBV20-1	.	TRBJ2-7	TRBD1	CSAVGTGQYF	TGCAGTGCTGTCGGGACAGGACAGTACTTC
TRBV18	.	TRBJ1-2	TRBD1	CASSPRQGPRGYTF	TGTGCCAGCTCACCAAGACAGGGCCCCAGGGGCTACACCTTC
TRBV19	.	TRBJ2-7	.	CASSIDASSYEQYF	TGTGCCAGTAGTATCGACGCTAGCTCCTACGAGCAGTACTTC
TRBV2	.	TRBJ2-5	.	CASSDRGRETQYF	TGTGCCAGCAGTGACAGGGGTCGGGAGACCCAGTACTTC
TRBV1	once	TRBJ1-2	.	CTSSQDTPRDYGYTF	TGCACCAGCAGCCAAGATACCCCCAGGGACTATGGCTACACCTTC
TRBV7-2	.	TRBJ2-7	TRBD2	CASARLAGPYEQYF	TGTGCCAGCGCGCGATTAGCGGGACCCTACGAGCAGTACTTC
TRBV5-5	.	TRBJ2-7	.	CASSFQGRATYEQYF	TGTGCCAGCAGCTTCCAAGGGCGGGCAACCTACGAGCAGTACTTC
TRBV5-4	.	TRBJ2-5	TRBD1	CASSLTGAQETQYF	TGTGCCAGCAGCTTGACAGGGGCGCAAGAGACCCAGTACTTC
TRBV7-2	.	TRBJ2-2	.	CASSLLGVGELFF	TGTGCCAGCAGCTTATTGGGCGTTGGGGAGCTGTTTTTT
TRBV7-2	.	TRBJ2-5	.	CASSSTGVGTQYF	TGTGCCAGCAGCTCGACCGGCGTCGGGACCCAGTACTTC
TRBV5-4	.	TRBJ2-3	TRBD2	CASSRPGLAQPTDTQYF	TGTGCCAGCAGCAGACCGGGACTAGCGCAGCCCACAGATACGCAGTATTTT
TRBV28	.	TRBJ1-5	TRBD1	CASQKDKTGRKDQPQHF	TGTGCCAGCCAAAAGGATAAGACAGGGAGGAAAGATCAGCCCCAGCATTTT
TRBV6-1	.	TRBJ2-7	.	CASSEPYEQYF	TGTGCCAGCAGTGAACCGTACGAGCAGTACTTC
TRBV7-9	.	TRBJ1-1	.	CASSLVEGTEAFF	TGTGCCAGCAGCTTAGTTGAGGGGACTGAAGCTTTCTTT
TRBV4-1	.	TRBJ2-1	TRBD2	CASSQVLAGRNEQFF	TGCGCCAGCAGCCAAGTACTAGCGGGAAGGAATGAGCAGTTCTTC
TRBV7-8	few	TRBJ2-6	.	CASSLRPRTNVLTF	TGTGCCAGCAGCTTACGACCTCGGACCAACGTCCTGACTTTC
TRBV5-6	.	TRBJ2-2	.	CASTHPRRGRGRLFF	TGTGCCAGCACCCATCCACGCAGAGGTCGAGGGAGGCTGTTTTTT
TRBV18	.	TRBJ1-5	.	CASSPSEYLQPQHF	TGTGCCAGCTCACCTTCCGAGTACCTTCAGCCCCAGCATTTT
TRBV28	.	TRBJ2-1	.	CAIESGIYNEQFF	TGTGCCATCGAGTCTGGGATCTACAATGAGCAGTTCTTC
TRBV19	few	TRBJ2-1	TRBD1	CASSIANRGPEQFF	TGTGCCAGTAGTATAGCGAACAGGGGGCCTGAGCAGTTCTTC
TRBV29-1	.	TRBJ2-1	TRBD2	CSASLAASYNEQFF	TGCAGCGCTAGTCTAGCGGCCTCCTACAATGAGCAGTTCTTC
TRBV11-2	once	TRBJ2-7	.	CASSSPRTAEQYF	TGTGCCAGCAGCTCCCCCCGGACGGCCGAGCAGTACTTC
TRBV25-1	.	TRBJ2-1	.	CASSEEKVEQFF	TGTGCCAGCAGTGAAGAAAAAGTAGAGCAGTTCTTC
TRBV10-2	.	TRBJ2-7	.	CASIGGGGHSPDEQYF	TGCGCCAGCATAGGTGGGGGCGGCCACAGCCCTGACGAGCAGTACTTC
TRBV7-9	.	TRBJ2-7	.	CASSFWRGPYDEQYF	TGTGCCAGCAGCTTTTGGCGGGGTCCTTACGACGAGCAGTACTTC